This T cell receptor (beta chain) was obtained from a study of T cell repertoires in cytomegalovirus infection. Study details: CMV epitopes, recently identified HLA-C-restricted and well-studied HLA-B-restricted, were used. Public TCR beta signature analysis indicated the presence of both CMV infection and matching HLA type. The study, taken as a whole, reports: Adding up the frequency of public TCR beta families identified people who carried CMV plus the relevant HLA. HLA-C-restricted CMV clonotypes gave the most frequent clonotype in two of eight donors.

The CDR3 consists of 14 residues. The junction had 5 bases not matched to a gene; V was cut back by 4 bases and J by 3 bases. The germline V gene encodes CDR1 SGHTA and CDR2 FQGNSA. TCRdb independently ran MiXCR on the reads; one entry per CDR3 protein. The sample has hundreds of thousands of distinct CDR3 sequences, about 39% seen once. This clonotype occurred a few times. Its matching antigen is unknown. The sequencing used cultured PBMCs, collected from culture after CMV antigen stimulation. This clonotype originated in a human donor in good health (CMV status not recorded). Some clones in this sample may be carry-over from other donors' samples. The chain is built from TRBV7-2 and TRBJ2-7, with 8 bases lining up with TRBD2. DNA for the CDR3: TGTGCCAGCAGCTGGACTAGCCCTATCTACGAGCAGTACTTC. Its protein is CASSWTSPIYEQYF. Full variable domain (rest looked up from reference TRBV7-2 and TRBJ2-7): GAGVSQSPSNKVTEKGKDVELRCDPISGHTALYWYRQSLGQGLEFLIYFQGNSAPDKSGLPSDRFSAERTGGSVSTLTIQRTQQEDSAVYLCASSWTSPIYEQYFGPGTRLTVT.